The 28 T cell receptor beta chains in this list originate from one sample, sequenced in a study of PD-L1 blockade in urothelial cancer. TCRdb's copy holds only in-frame clones and misses some; the assay was immunoSEQ multiplex PCR. This table holds fewer than 50,000 clones, 75% to 95% found once. The specimen was PBMCs, collected around atezolizumab (anti-PD-L1) treatment. These receptors were obtained from a man between 65 and 85 years old with urothelial cancer.

The V and J genes are TRBV19 and TRBJ1-2; the D is unclear. Per the germline V gene, CDR1 is LNHDA and CDR2 is SQIVND (reference sequence). V lost 5 bases to trimming and J lost 3 bases, with 10 bases between them. The CDR3 runs to 13 residues. DNA for the CDR3: TGTGCCAGTAGTTCACGGGAATACTATGGCTACACCTTC. Amino acid sequence: CASSSREYYGYTF.

The rearrangement joins TRBV10-3 to TRBJ1-3; D gene unclear. The CDR3 runs 14 residues. Germline V gene data show CDR1 as ENHRY and CDR2 as SYGVKD. The V gene lost 1 base and the J gene lost 3 bases, with 7 bases spanning the gap. Here the CDR3 reads CAISEWGGGNTIYF. DNA of the CDR3: TGTGCCATCAGTGAGTGGGGAGGTGGAAACACCATATATTTT.

The chain has TRBV6-5 and TRBJ1-2, with 11 bases that match TRBD1. Germline V gene sequence: CDR1 MNHEY, CDR2 SVGAGI. Trimming removed 0 bases from V and 7 bases from J; junction bases left unmatched: 7. The CDR3 sequence is 16 residues long. The CDR3 DNA reads as TGTGCCAGCAGTTACTCTGGAGGACAGGGGGCTCGTGGCTACACCTTC. Amino acid sequence: CASSYSGGQGARGYTF.

This rearrangement joins TRBV28 to TRBJ2-7; TRBD2 agrees at 8 bases. From germline, CDR1 is MDHEN and CDR2 SYDVKM. The CDR3 totals 14 residues. Trimming took 9 bases from V and 6 from J; bases not matched to a gene: 13. This CDR3 reads CASIRGGARSEQYF. The CDR3 bases are TGTGCCAGTATTCGGGGGGGGGCGCGAAGCGAGCAGTACTTC.

This clone has only one observation. The rearrangement links TRBV7-7 to TRBJ2-7; 8 nucleotides agree with TRBD1. The CDR3 is made up of 15 amino acids. CDR1 and CDR2 from the germline V gene are SSHAT and FNYEAQ (reference sequence). V lost 4 bases, J lost 6 bases, and 11 bases stayed unmatched. Here the CDR3 DNA reads TGTGCCAGCAGCTCCAACCCAGGACAGGGCTTCGAGCAGTACTTC. Protein: CASSSNPGQGFEQYF.

The genes are TRBV28 and TRBJ1-2; 9 positions match TRBD1. The CDR3 length is 14 residues. With 5 bases clipped from V and 4 bases from J, the junction kept 5 bases outside the gene matches. CDR1 MDHEN and CDR2 SYDVKM come from the germline V gene. CDR3 sequence reads: CASSGTGKAYGYTF. In DNA form, the CDR3 reads TGTGCCAGCAGTGGGACAGGGAAGGCCTATGGCTACACCTTC.

The chain is built from TRBV28 and TRBJ2-5, with D possibly matching TRBD2 (6 bases). This CDR3 contains 15 residues. Germline CDR1 MDHEN, CDR2 SYDVKM. Trimming removed 3 bases at V and 4 bases at J, with 15 bases between. CDR3 sequence (DNA): TGTGCCAGCAGTTTTTATGGGGCCGGGGGAGAGACCCAGTACTTC. Residues: CASSFYGAGGETQYF.

The chain carries TRBV2 and TRBJ2-1, with TRBD2 matching over 9 bases. CDR1 is SNHLY and CDR2 is FYNNEI in the germline V gene. The V segment lost 6 bases and the J segment 6 bases; nucleotides outside the gene matches: 12. The CDR3 contains 16 residues. As DNA, the CDR3 is TGTGCCAGCAGAGATAGCGGGAGCAAGATGGGCAATGAGCAGTTCTTC. Protein: CASRDSGSKMGNEQFF.

This clone was picked up a small number of times. The rearrangement uses TRBV4-1 and TRBJ2-7; 7 bases map to TRBD2. This CDR3 has 16 amino acids. Germline CDR1 MGHRA, CDR2 YSYEKL. V gave up 1 base and J gave up 5 bases; unmatched junction bases: 11. The CDR3 spells CASSQVFGGSFNEQYF. The CDR3 nucleotides are TGCGCCAGCAGCCAAGTCTTTGGCGGGAGCTTCAACGAGCAGTACTTC.

The chain recombines TRBV10-3 with TRBJ2-3, with 9 bases identical to TRBD2. The CDR3 is 18 residues long. The V gene end was trimmed by 6 bases and the J gene end by 2 bases; junction bases not matched to a gene: 15. Germline lookup yields CDR1 ENHRY and CDR2 SYGVKD. CDR3 DNA: TGTGCCATCAGCAACCTCTTTGGTAGCGGGAGCCCCACAGATACGCAGTATTTT. Its translation: CAISNLFGSGSPTDTQYF.

J is TRBJ2-1 and V is TRBV19; 10 bases are a match to TRBD2. The J segment lost 1 base and the V segment lost 1 base, leaving 10 bases of the junction unmatched. The germline V gene has CDR1 LNHDA and CDR2 SQIVND (reference sequence). This CDR3 has 19 amino acids. The CDR3 region is CASSIAPLAGEGSYNEQFF. As DNA, the CDR3 is TGTGCCAGTAGTATAGCCCCCCTAGCGGGAGAAGGATCCTACAATGAGCAGTTCTTC.

The chain couples TRBV15 to TRBJ1-2; a weak D match, TRBD1 (5 bases). The CDR3 sequence is 13 residues long. V was clipped by 1 base and J by 5 bases, with 8 bases between them. The germline V gene has CDR1 LNHNV and CDR2 YYDKDF (reference sequence). The CDR3, as DNA: TGTGCCACCAGCAGAGGGACACCGTATGGCTACACCTTC. It specifies CATSRGTPYGYTF.

The chain couples TRBV2 to TRBJ2-2, with TRBD1 identical over 7 bases. This CDR3 is 14 amino acids long. CDR1 SNHLY and CDR2 FYNNEI come from the germline V gene. The ends lost 11 bases at V and 6 bases at J; junction bases unmatched: 12. CDR3 coding DNA: TGTGCCGTACGGGACAGACCTCCCCCCGGGGAGCTGTTTTTT. Translated: CAVRDRPPPGELFF.

The V gene is TRBV28, the J gene TRBJ1-2; tentatively, D is TRBD1 (5 bases). The V gene's germline CDR1 is MDHEN and CDR2 SYDVKM. Trimming pared 6 bases from V and 8 bases from J, leaving 13 bases between. This CDR3 region has 12 residues. CDR3 coding DNA: TGTGCCAGCAGATGGGGGGGAGGAGGCTACACCTTC. This codes for CASRWGGGGYTF.

The rearrangement links TRBV5-4 to TRBJ2-5, with D maybe TRBD1 (5 bases). V gave up 0 bases and J gave up 5 bases, with 14 bases separating them. The V gene's germline CDR1 is SGHNT and CDR2 YYREEE (reference sequence). The CDR3 sequence is 15 residues long. The CDR3: CASSLAPGKSETQYF. The CDR3 DNA follows: TGTGCCAGCAGCTTGGCCCCAGGGAAGTCGGAGACCCAGTACTTC.

The rearrangement joins TRBV11-2 to TRBJ1-5, with D tentatively TRBD1 (6 bases). Deletions cut 2 bases from V and 7 bases from J, with 9 bases between. This CDR3 is 13 amino acids long. Germline loops: CDR1 SGHAT, CDR2 FQNNGV. The CDR3 loop reads CASSLQQGQPQHF. The CDR3 bases are TGTGCCAGCAGCTTACAGCAGGGGCAGCCCCAGCATTTT.

The chain is built from TRBV2 and TRBJ2-2; D is unclear. Germline CDR1 is SNHLY and CDR2 is FYNNEI. The CDR3 has 13 amino acids. Trimming pared 4 bases from V and 7 bases from J, leaving 10 bases between. The CDR3, as DNA: TGTGCCAGCAGTGGACTTGGTCTCGGGGAGCTGTTTTTT. Residues: CASSGLGLGELFF. The entire variable domain, with the rest obtained from reference TRBV2 and TRBJ2-2, is as follows: EPEVTQTPSHQVTQMGQEVILRCVPISNHLYFYWYRQILGQKVEFLVSFYNNEISEKSEIFDDQFSVERPDGSNFTLKIRSTKLEDSAMYFCASSGLGLGELFFGEGSRLTVL.

The rearrangement joins TRBV2 to TRBJ2-7, with D tentatively TRBD2 (6 bases). CDR3 length: 13 residues. Germline values: CDR1 SNHLY, CDR2 FYNNEI. V lost 6 bases and J 3 bases, leaving 12 bases between the germline ends. The DNA of the CDR3 is TGTGCCAGCAGATTAGCGGCTTACTACGAGCAGTACTTC. This sequence encodes CASRLAAYYEQYF.

The V gene is TRBV5-4, the J gene TRBJ2-5, with TRBD2 as a possible D gene (6 bases). The germline gives CDR1 SGHNT, CDR2 YYREEE (reference sequence). This CDR3 has 14 amino acids. Trimming removed 5 bases at V and 0 bases at J, with 11 bases between. The CDR3 nucleotides are TGTGCCAGCAGGGAGGGACGGTACCAAGAGACCCAGTACTTC. Translated, it gives CASREGRYQETQYF.

CDR3 in amino acids: CASSSTPGAGELFF. The CDR3, as DNA: TGTGCCAGCAGCTCGACCCCCGGGGCCGGGGAGCTGTTTTTT. The chain employs TRBV7-9 and TRBJ2-2; tentatively, D is TRBD2 (5 bases). The CDR3 loop spans 14 amino acids. The V end lost 4 bases, the J end lost 6 bases, and 12 bases lay between the germline ends. The germline V gene has CDR1 SEHNR and CDR2 FQNEAQ (reference sequence).

This rearrangement joins TRBV6-1 to TRBJ1-2, with D maybe TRBD1 (5 bases). V lost 6 bases and J 4 bases, leaving 12 bases between the germline ends. Germline V gene lookup returns CDR1 MNHNS and CDR2 SASEGT. The CDR3 spans 13 residues. CDR3 nucleotides: TGTGCCAGCAGCCTCGACAGTCTCTATGGCTACACCTTC. This sequence encodes CASSLDSLYGYTF.

CDR3 bases: TGTGCCAGCAGATTCCGACAGGACGGGACCGGGGAGCTGTTTTTT. Its protein product is CASRFRQDGTGELFF. This rearrangement joins TRBV2 to TRBJ2-2; tentatively, D is TRBD1 (6 bases). The CDR3 extends over 15 amino acids. Trimming stripped 6 bases from V and 5 bases from J, with 16 bases between. Germline CDR1 reads SNHLY; CDR2 reads FYNNEI.

The J gene is TRBJ2-1, the V gene TRBV10-1; 8 bases map to TRBD2. Trimming removed 4 bases from V and 3 bases from J; junction bases left unmatched: 11. Germline V gene data show CDR1 as WNHNN and CDR2 as SYGVQD (reference sequence). The CDR3 is 17 residues long. Here the CDR3 DNA reads TGCGCCAGCAGTGGGACTAGCTGGAAGGGTCACTACAATGAGCAGTTCTTC. As protein: CASSGTSWKGHYNEQFF.

This clone has just a few counts. The genes are TRBV5-3 and TRBJ1-2, with 7 bases aligning to TRBD1. TRBV5-3 is recorded as an ORF, its role being uncertain. V trimming: 9 bases; J trimming: 3 bases; junction bases outside the gene matches: 17. This CDR3 has 16 amino acids. The CDR3 DNA sequence: TGTGCCACAGAAGCATCCAGAGGGACAGCTCACTATGGCTACACCTTC. Translation: CATEASRGTAHYGYTF.

The rearrangement links TRBV5-6 to TRBJ2-7; the D gene is possibly TRBD1 (6 bases). The CDR3 covers 14 residues. The germline CDR1 and CDR2 sequences are SGHDT and YYEEEE. V was clipped by 0 bases and J by 2 bases, with 9 bases between them. The CDR3 region is CASSLAGTTYEQYF. The CDR3 DNA follows: TGTGCCAGCAGCTTGGCGGGGACAACCTACGAGCAGTACTTC.

V gene TRBV18 combines with J gene TRBJ2-1, with no clear D. Looked up from germline, CDR1 is KGHSH and CDR2 is LQKENI. The CDR3 totals 14 residues. V dropped 0 bases and J dropped 4 bases, with 7 bases sitting between them. The DNA for the CDR3 is TGTGCCAGCTCACCACCGCAACAGTACAATGAGCAGTTCTTC. Translation gives CASSPPQQYNEQFF. The full variable domain, completed using reference TRBV18 and TRBJ2-1, is NAGVMQNPRHLVRRRGQEARLRCSPMKGHSHVYWYRQLPEEGLKFMVYLQKENIIDESGMPKERFSAEFPKEGPSILRIQQVVRGDSAAYFCASSPPQQYNEQFFGPGTRLTVL.

The CDR3, as DNA: TGTGCCAGCAGCAGGACAGTGAACACCGGGGAGCTGTTTTTT. It specifies CASSRTVNTGELFF. This chain links TRBV27 with TRBJ2-2; D is perhaps TRBD1 (6 bases). Germline CDR1 is MNHEY and CDR2 is SMNVEV (reference sequence). The ends were cut back, 6 bases at V and 1 base at J, with 9 bases in the middle. This CDR3 is 14 amino acids long.

V and J are TRBV7-3 and TRBJ2-2; 10 bases align to TRBD2. This CDR3 has 15 residues. J gave up 7 bases and V 5 bases, and 7 bases lay outside the gene matches. From germline, CDR1 is SGHTA and CDR2 FQGTGA. CDR3 DNA: TGTGCCAGCAGCCCCGGGACTAGCGTAGTCGGGGAGCTGTTTTTT. This translates into CASSPGTSVVGELFF.